Listed here are 11 T cell receptor beta chains from one sample, sequenced in a study of blood T cell repertoires in COVID-19. Generated by immunoSEQ multiplex PCR, the TCRdb table keeps only in-frame clones and is missing some. The sample carries about 220,000 clones, around 80% recorded once. Input material: peripheral blood. These receptor sequences come from a woman between 65 and 79 years old with acute or convalescent COVID-19.

This clone has just one count. This chain uses TRBV19 with TRBJ1-1; TRBD1 aligns across 9 bases. Germline V CDR1 and CDR2: LNHDA, SQIVND (reference sequence). The CDR3 covers 14 residues. Trimming at V came to 5 bases and at J to 7 bases, leaving 8 bases not matched to a gene. The CDR3 reads CASSFTGGADEAFF. The CDR3 coding sequence is TGTGCCAGTAGTTTTACAGGGGGCGCGGATGAAGCTTTCTTT.

The rearrangement uses TRBV19 and TRBJ1-1, with D unclear. The germline V and J ends were trimmed by 8 bases and 5 bases, with 21 bases remaining between them. CDR1 is LNHDA, CDR2 SQIVND, per germline (reference sequence). The CDR3 length is 15 residues. CDR3 amino acids: CASRRLDRERTEAFF. The CDR3, as DNA: TGTGCCAGTCGCCGCCTGGATAGGGAGAGAACTGAAGCTTTCTTT.

This clone has a handful of counts. The J gene is TRBJ1-2, the V gene TRBV28, with D perhaps matching TRBD1 (5 bases). Germline V CDR1 and CDR2: MDHEN, SYDVKM. V was cut by 2 bases and J by 0 bases, with 7 bases left in between. CDR3 length: 14 residues. CDR3 residues: CASSLDSPNYGYTF. For the CDR3, the DNA is TGTGCCAGCAGTTTAGACAGCCCTAACTATGGCTACACCTTC.

The chain uses TRBV10-1 and TRBJ2-1, with D maybe TRBD2 (5 bases). The V and J ends lost 8 bases and 5 bases respectively, with 10 bases between them. There are 12 residues in the CDR3. Looked up from germline, CDR1 is WNHNN and CDR2 is SYGVQD (reference sequence). The CDR3: CASSSGNNEQFF. The CDR3 DNA is TGCGCCAGCTCATCGGGGAACAATGAGCAGTTCTTC.

The gene calls are TRBV6-5 and TRBJ2-3, with 10 bases fitting TRBD1. Germline V gene data show CDR1 as MNHEY and CDR2 as SVGAGI. The trim removed 2 bases at V and 3 bases at J, leaving 5 bases unmatched. This CDR3 comprises 16 residues. The CDR3 loop is CASSYGGGQGTDTQYF. As DNA, the CDR3 is TGTGCCAGCAGTTACGGGGGGGGACAGGGGACAGATACGCAGTATTTT.

This clone was observed at least ten times. The gene calls are TRBV5-5 and TRBJ2-7, with 10 bases aligning to TRBD2. Germline V gene sequence: CDR1 SGHKS, CDR2 YYEKEE (reference sequence). The V and J ends lost 2 bases and 3 bases, in that order; junction bases with no gene match: 2. The CDR3 length is 14 residues. CDR3 residues: CASSFTSGNYEQYF. Written as DNA, the CDR3 is TGTGCCAGCAGCTTTACTAGCGGGAACTACGAGCAGTACTTC.

V usage is TRBV5-6 and J usage is TRBJ2-7, with D tentatively TRBD1 (6 bases). The length of the CDR3 is 15 residues. Trimming left V 4 bases short and J 0 bases short, with 14 bases between. The germline V gene has CDR1 SGHDT and CDR2 YYEEEE. This CDR3 is CASSQTGHRSYEQYF. In nucleotides, the CDR3 is TGTGCCAGCAGCCAAACGGGACACCGCTCCTACGAGCAGTACTTC.

The CDR3 loop is CASSLVGSYEQYF. Written as DNA, the CDR3 is TGTGCCAGCAGCTTGGTCGGGAGCTACGAGCAGTACTTC. The rearrangement links TRBV5-4 to TRBJ2-7; TRBD2 is a possible D gene (6 bases). Germline V gene lookup returns CDR1 SGHNT and CDR2 YYREEE (reference sequence). The CDR3 runs 13 residues. V lost 0 bases and J 3 bases, leaving 7 bases between the germline ends.

The J gene is TRBJ2-5, the V gene TRBV5-1, with 7 nucleotides matching TRBD1. This CDR3 is 15 amino acids long. Germline CDR1 SGHRS, CDR2 YFSETQ. Trimming removed 2 bases from V and 5 bases from J; junction bases left unmatched: 9. Here the CDR3 reads CASSFGQVLGETQYF. The DNA of the CDR3 is TGCGCCAGCAGCTTTGGACAGGTCCTAGGCGAGACCCAGTACTTC. Using reference TRBV5-1 and TRBJ2-5 for the parts outside the CDR3, the full variable domain is KAGVTQTPRYLIKTRGQQVTLSCSPISGHRSVSWYQQTPGQGLQFLFEYFSETQRNKGNFPGRFSGRQFSNSRSEMNVSTLELGDSALYLCASSFGQVLGETQYFGPGTRLLVL.

The rearrangement links TRBV6-5 to TRBJ2-1; possibly TRBD1 for D (6 bases). The CDR3 covers 15 residues. V shed 0 bases and J shed 6 bases, with 12 bases lying between them. Germline V gene lookup returns CDR1 MNHEY and CDR2 SVGAGI. CDR3 residues: CASSYSNRVGNEQFF. As DNA, the CDR3 is TGTGCCAGCAGTTACTCGAACAGGGTCGGCAATGAGCAGTTCTTC.

This chain links TRBV30 with TRBJ2-2, with 9 bases fitting TRBD1. Per germline, CDR1 GTSNPN and CDR2 SVGIG (reference sequence). The CDR3 has 13 amino acids. The V and J ends lost 3 bases and 6 bases, in that order; junction bases with no gene match: 2. The CDR3 here is CAWSGQGSGELFF. In DNA form, the CDR3 reads TGTGCCTGGAGCGGACAGGGGTCCGGGGAGCTGTTTTTT.